A selection of T cell receptor beta chains follows, all from one sample in a study of control samples from healthy donors and cancer patients. The repertoire was sequenced with immunoSEQ multiplex PCR; TCRdb's copy has only in-frame clones and lacks some. The sample has some 71,000 clones, roughly 91% seen once. The sample was PBMCs. Receptors were obtained from a man aged 60 to 75 with lung cancer. Each CDR3 is given with its conserved first and last residue. The order of the fields is CDR3 protein, V gene, CDR3 length, J gene.

CDR3 protein: CASSPPGGRTEAFF
V gene: TRBV5-1
CDR3 length: 14
J gene: TRBJ1-1

CDR3 protein: CASTPTYGYTF
V gene: TRBV28
CDR3 length: 11
J gene: TRBJ1-2

CDR3 protein: CASSPLGWGRSSYNEQFF
V gene: TRBV5-1
CDR3 length: 18
J gene: TRBJ2-1

CDR3 protein: CASSLDRGFWVAGNEQFF
V gene: TRBV5-6
CDR3 length: 18
J gene: TRBJ2-1

CDR3 protein: CATSGPRGNYGYTF
V gene: TRBV24-1
CDR3 length: 14
J gene: TRBJ1-2

CDR3 protein: CASSAGTVFTGELFF
V gene: TRBV10-1
CDR3 length: 15
J gene: TRBJ2-2

CDR3 protein: CASSAPGLSLEAFF
V gene: TRBV9
CDR3 length: 14
J gene: TRBJ1-1

CDR3 protein: CASSLSVAGSYNEQFF
V gene: TRBV18
CDR3 length: 16
J gene: TRBJ2-1

CDR3 protein: CASRHPGSTGDTQYF
V gene: TRBV11-2
CDR3 length: 15
J gene: TRBJ2-3

CDR3 protein: CASSREPRERGEKLFF
V gene: TRBV9
CDR3 length: 16
J gene: TRBJ1-4

CDR3 protein: CASSLQGNTEAFF
V gene: TRBV27
CDR3 length: 13
J gene: TRBJ1-1

CDR3 protein: CASSSGGRGLSRTDTQYF
V gene: TRBV5-1
CDR3 length: 18
J gene: TRBJ2-3

CDR3 protein: CASSLAGLPTEAFF
V gene: TRBV5-1
CDR3 length: 14
J gene: TRBJ1-1

CDR3 protein: CASSISSGANVLTF
V gene: TRBV5-1
CDR3 length: 14
J gene: TRBJ2-6

CDR3 protein: CASSVLADTSSGNTIYF
V gene: TRBV9
CDR3 length: 17
J gene: TRBJ1-3

CDR3 protein: CASRILALDEQFF
V gene: TRBV12-3/TRBV12-4
CDR3 length: 13
J gene: TRBJ2-1

CDR3 protein: CASSLSSQGGGGYTF
V gene: TRBV27
CDR3 length: 15
J gene: TRBJ1-2

CDR3 protein: CASSPAYEQYF
V gene: TRBV2
CDR3 length: 11
J gene: TRBJ2-7

CDR3 protein: CASSQYKGGGQETQYF
V gene: TRBV7-9
CDR3 length: 16
J gene: TRBJ2-5

CDR3 protein: CASRRTGEHGYTF
V gene: TRBV9
CDR3 length: 13
J gene: TRBJ1-2

CDR3 protein: CASSPQLGENAQETQYF
V gene: TRBV18
CDR3 length: 17
J gene: TRBJ2-5

CDR3 protein: CASSLRDRGTGELFF
V gene: TRBV7-2
CDR3 length: 15
J gene: TRBJ2-2

CDR3 protein: CASSFQGLGHTEAFF
V gene: TRBV18
CDR3 length: 15
J gene: TRBJ1-1

CDR3 protein: CASSGGGGRYNEQFF
V gene: TRBV2
CDR3 length: 15
J gene: TRBJ2-1

CDR3 protein: CASSEGRNLQDHTEAFF
V gene: TRBV6-1
CDR3 length: 17
J gene: TRBJ1-1

CDR3 protein: CASSLEGAGGLSYNEQFF
V gene: TRBV6-4
CDR3 length: 18
J gene: TRBJ2-1

CDR3 protein: CASSPLNSPLHF
V gene: TRBV27
CDR3 length: 12
J gene: TRBJ1-6

CDR3 protein: CASSQDLTDTQYF
V gene: TRBV3-1/TRBV3-2
CDR3 length: 13
J gene: TRBJ2-3

CDR3 protein: CASSPQSQGAETGELFF
V gene: TRBV18
CDR3 length: 17
J gene: TRBJ2-2

CDR3 protein: CASSFQTGGLAEAFF
V gene: TRBV6-5
CDR3 length: 15
J gene: TRBJ1-1

CDR3 protein: CASSPQGQGNSPLHF
V gene: TRBV18
CDR3 length: 15
J gene: TRBJ1-6

CDR3 protein: CASRAPLGGNTEAFF
V gene: TRBV2
CDR3 length: 15
J gene: TRBJ1-1

CDR3 protein: CASSYEGLNNSPLHF
V gene: TRBV6-5
CDR3 length: 15
J gene: TRBJ1-6

CDR3 protein: CASSVGQQGVYSGNTIYF
V gene: TRBV9
CDR3 length: 18
J gene: TRBJ1-3

CDR3 protein: CASSPTGGTDTQYF
V gene: TRBV5-5
CDR3 length: 14
J gene: TRBJ2-3

CDR3 protein: CASSKQGSGNEQFF
V gene: TRBV25-1
CDR3 length: 14
J gene: TRBJ2-1

CDR3 protein: CASSQEGVSGANVLTF
V gene: TRBV4-1
CDR3 length: 16
J gene: TRBJ2-6

CDR3 protein: CSGETVTDTQYF
V gene: TRBV29-1
CDR3 length: 12
J gene: TRBJ2-3